This T cell receptor (beta chain) was sequenced during a study of cytomegalovirus exposure and HLA in healthy donors. Study-level results: Altogether, 160 or so TCR beta chains were recorded as cytomegalovirus-associated. Rarity characterized most TCR sequences, yet some public TCRs appeared in many donors.

The V end lost 2 bases, the J end lost 0 bases, and 17 bases lay between the germline ends. The CDR3 contains 18 residues. Germline V gene lookup returns CDR1 SGHAT and CDR2 FQNNGV. This clone was seen only once. Its cognate antigen is unknown. TCRdb's table, derived via immunoSEQ multiplex PCR, lists solely in-frame clones and lacks some. The sample shows roughly 120,000 clones, 85% to 90% of them seen only once. The rearrangement uses TRBV11-2 and TRBJ1-3, with a weak D call TRBD1 (6 bases). Sequencing was done on a sample of PBMCs. This receptor was identified in a woman younger than 45 in good health and CMV-seronegative. CDR3 loop: CASSLMLTTGTSGNTIYF. The CDR3 DNA sequence: TGTGCCAGCAGCTTAATGCTAACGACAGGTACCTCTGGAAACACCATATATTTT.